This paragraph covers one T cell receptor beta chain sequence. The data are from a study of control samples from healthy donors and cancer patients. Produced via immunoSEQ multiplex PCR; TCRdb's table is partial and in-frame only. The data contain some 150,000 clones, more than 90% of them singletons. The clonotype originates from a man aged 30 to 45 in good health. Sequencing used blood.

The CDR3 is CASSIAPGTSGGTDTQYF. The DNA for the CDR3 is TGTGCCAGCAGTATCGCCCCCGGGACTAGCGGGGGCACAGATACGCAGTATTTT. The V and J genes are TRBV28 and TRBJ2-3; 13 bases align to TRBD2. CDR3 length: 18 amino acids. Germline CDR1 and CDR2: MDHEN and SYDVKM. Unmatched junction bases numbered 9, after V lost 5 bases and J lost 1 base.